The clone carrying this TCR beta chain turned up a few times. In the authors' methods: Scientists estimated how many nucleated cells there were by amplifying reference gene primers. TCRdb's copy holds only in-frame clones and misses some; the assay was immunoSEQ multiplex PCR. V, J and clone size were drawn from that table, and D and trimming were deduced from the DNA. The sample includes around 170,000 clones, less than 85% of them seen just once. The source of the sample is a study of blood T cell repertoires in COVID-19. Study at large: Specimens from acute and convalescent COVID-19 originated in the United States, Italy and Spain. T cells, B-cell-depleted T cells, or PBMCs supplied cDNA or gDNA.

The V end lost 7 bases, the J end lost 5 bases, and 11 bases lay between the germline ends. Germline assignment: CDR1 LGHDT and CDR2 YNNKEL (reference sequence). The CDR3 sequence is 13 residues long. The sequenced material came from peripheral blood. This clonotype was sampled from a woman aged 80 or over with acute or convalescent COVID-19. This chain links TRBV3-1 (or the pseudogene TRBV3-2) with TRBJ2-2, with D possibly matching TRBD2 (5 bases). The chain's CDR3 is CASIAWETGELFF. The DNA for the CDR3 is TGTGCCAGCATAGCTTGGGAGACCGGGGAGCTGTTTTTT.